The TCR beta chain described here comes from a study of Graves' ophthalmopathy and Graves' hyperthyroidism. Points from the study as a whole: Researchers report that a 13-signature model separated ophthalmopathy from stable hyperthyroidism, posting 87.88% sensitivity and 75% to 84% specificity. In blood appeared most of the expanded thyroid clonotypes whose frequency exceeded 0.001.

The V end lost 8 bases, the J end lost 1 base, and 9 bases lay between the germline ends. This CDR3 has 13 amino acids. The germline gives CDR1 MDHEN, CDR2 SYDVKM. As for this clonotype: Its antigen is unknown.

Researchers took RNA transcripts and amplified TCR beta CDR3 regions from them. HTBI-primed first-round RT-PCR preceded second-round multiplex PCR. TCRdb re-derived calls from the multiplex PCR reads in MiXCR, one entry per CDR3 protein. The sample carries roughly 400,000 distinct CDR3 sequences, about 17% recorded once. This sequence originates from an adult woman with stable Graves' hyperthyroidism. Sequencing input: peripheral blood. V usage is TRBV28 and J usage is TRBJ1-5; the D is unclear. CDR3 protein: CASRSSSNQPQHF. The CDR3 nucleotides read TGTGCCAGCCGCTCGTCAAGCAATCAGCCCCAGCATTTT.